This TCR beta chain is drawn from a study of early stage breast cancer tumors (dated by TCRdb to about 2017). Regarding the study in general: Of the roughly 16 invasive breast tumors, approximately 11 were found to be estrogen receptor-positive, progesterone receptor-positive and HER2-negative. About 65% of the 12 ER+/PR+/HER2- tumors were invasive ductal carcinomas, while the other four were invasive lobular carcinomas. On average, each sample had 8.5 to 10-fold read coverage. The samples as a whole yielded a few million detected templates, corresponding to about 1 million unique clonotypes.

Each sample was amplified in two independent genomic DNA replicates, using 0.5 ug for blood and about 1.5 ug for tumor or normal breast. TCRB sequencing of genomic DNA was carried out with the ImmunoSeq Intro kit according to the manufacturer's instructions. For absolute quantification, the roughly 32-cycle multiplex PCR included proprietary primers along with spike-in control sequences. Single-end 150-bp reads were used to sequence an 87-bp fragment spanning the CDR3 and the flanking V and J genes. Each lane of an Illumina MiSeq running version 3.0 chemistry carried seven multiplexed samples, with two replicates apiece. Regarding the original processing steps: The vendor's proprietary pipeline handled the raw data processing, merging both replicates into a single result for each sample. A clonotype was defined as productive rearrangements that share the same V-gene family, CDR3 amino acid sequence and J-gene segment. To compute clonality, the normalized Shannon entropy (Pielou evenness) of TCRB abundances was subtracted from 1. T cell density was estimated as total templates divided by the number of input cells, with the number of input cells inferred from the DNA input amount. Total repertoire diversity and clonality were estimated with Recon using default parameters. Clonotypes with over 0.1% abundance in tumor and at least 32-fold higher abundance in tumor than in normal breast were defined as tumor-enriched. The table was pulled from immuneACCESS by TCRdb, which kept in-frame rearrangements only. Such tables lose some clones; where checked, under half of the loss comes from unresolved V genes, and the rest has no known cause. That table gives V, J and clone size, and the DNA gave D and trimming. In this sample the table shows under 30,000 clones, 72% of which occur a single time. The top ten clones comprise approximately 33% of the sample.

The study profiled bulk TCR beta-chain repertoires in matched peripheral blood, tumor and adjacent normal breast tissue taken from approximately 15 patients with early-stage breast cancer. Before surgery, whole blood (roughly 4.5-10 mL) was collected into EDTA tubes and processed within 2 hours. Ficoll-Paque centrifugation in SepMate-50 tubes was used to isolate peripheral blood mononuclear cells. For storage in liquid nitrogen, PBMCs were cryopreserved as aliquots of about 1.9 to 4.5 million cells in around 90% FBS with roughly 10% DMSO. The Qiagen AllPrep DNA/RNA Mini kit was used to extract genomic DNA. As for this clone: The clone's antigen remains unknown. Base-call qualities are not available, and no considerably larger clone is one nucleotide away.

What the study reported, not specific to this receptor: Enriched TCRB sequences shared across patients were found to be mostly commonly generated sequences that were unlikely to play an important role in the tumor microenvironment. Compared with adjacent normal breast tissue, tumors had higher clonality and roughly 2.5-fold greater T cell density. The small cohort size prevented analysis by tumor subtype. Repertoires from blood resembled normal breast more closely than tumor, and using blood as a reference for each tissue separated tumor from normal in 14 of 16 patients. Chain pairing and functional markers such as CD4, CD8 and FOXP3 were missed by bulk genomic DNA sequencing of unsorted cells.

The junction carries 14 bases between V and J, which are trimmed by 5 bases and 5 bases respectively. Including cysteine and phenylalanine, the CDR3 has 14 amino acids. Only the CDR3 part of the read is kept: 42 bases, read in frame from the first base. CDR1 and CDR2 were assigned from the germline V gene as MNHEY and SVGAGI. This TCR was recovered from a person between 50 and 60 years old with breast cancer. The sample taken for sequencing was blood. Recombination connected TRBV6-5 to TRBJ2-3, with no D gene named confidently. The base sequence is TGTGCCAGCAGTCCCCCGGGCTATGTAGATACGCAGTATTTT. It translates as CASSPPGYVDTQYF.